These T cell receptor beta chains were read from a single sample in a study of T cell changes during pregnancy in multiple sclerosis. TCRdb keeps only in-frame clones here, not all; method: immunoSEQ multiplex PCR. The table records about 75,000 clones, approximately 90% of them present only once. The source material was CD4+ T cells from peripheral blood mononuclear cells, sampled before pregnancy. Receptors originate from a female donor with multiple sclerosis, enrolled in a pregnancy study. The CDR3 runs from the conserved cysteine through the conserved F or W. D genes are given only for firm matches. A clone size is listed for some rows: how often the clone was seen (once, few, many), or a class if it is expanded.

-,-,TRBV6-4,TRBJ1-3,TGTGCCACCTTCTCCGCTTACAGGAGCTCTGGAAACACCATATATTTT,CATFSAYRSSGNTIYF
-,-,TRBV30,TRBJ2-7,TGTGCCTGGTGGCATGCCGGGGAGCAGTACTTC,CAWWHAGEQYF
-,-,TRBV11-2,TRBJ1-1,TGTGCCAGCAGCTTAGATCGGCGGACTGAAGCTTTCTTT,CASSLDRRTEAFF
-,-,TRBV5-4,TRBJ2-6,TGTGCCAGCAGCTTGGAACTAGCTGGGGCCAACGTCCTGACTTTC,CASSLELAGANVLTF
-,-,TRBV28,TRBJ1-4,TGTGCCAGCAGTTTGCAGGGTTCTAATGAAAAACTGTTTTTT,CASSLQGSNEKLFF
TRBD2,-,TRBV7-2,TRBJ2-1,TGTGCCAGCAGCTTAGGGCCAAGCGGGGGAAGCTCCTACAATGAGCAGTTCTTC,CASSLGPSGGSSYNEQFF
TRBD2,-,TRBV5-1,TRBJ2-3,TGCGCCAGCAGCTTGACCGGGAAAACTAGCGGGAGGGCCAGGGGGGATACGCAGTATTTT,CASSLTGKTSGRARGDTQYF
TRBD2,-,TRBV30,TRBJ2-7,TGTGCCTGGACAGCGGGGGGGGACGAGCAGTACTTC,CAWTAGGDEQYF
-,-,TRBV2,TRBJ1-5,TGTGCCAGCAGCCCCTTGGGGACTTATAGCAATCAGCCCCAGCATTTT,CASSPLGTYSNQPQHF
TRBD1,-,TRBV7-2,TRBJ1-2,TGTGCCAGCAGCCCCGGGACAGCTAACTATGGCTACACCTTC,CASSPGTANYGYTF
-,-,TRBV11-1,TRBJ2-2,TGTGCCAGCAGCTCATTAGCGGAGTATAACACCGGGGAGCTGTTTTTT,CASSSLAEYNTGELFF
TRBD2,-,TRBV7-3,TRBJ2-1,TGTGCCAGCAGCTTAAAAGGACACCTAGCGGGGGGATCCAATGAGCAGTTCTTC,CASSLKGHLAGGSNEQFF
TRBD2,-,TRBV28,TRBJ2-7,TGTGCCAGCAGTTTCTTGGGACTAGCGGGGGCGGCGTGGGCCTACGAGCAGTACTTC,CASSFLGLAGAAWAYEQYF
TRBD2,-,TRBV7-2,TRBJ2-7,TGTGCCAGCAGCTTAATGGCGGGGGTGACCTACGAGCAGTACTTC,CASSLMAGVTYEQYF
-,-,TRBV7-3,TRBJ2-1,TGTGCCAGCAGCTCCGTAGCGACAACGATTATGGGTGAGCAGTTCTTC,CASSSVATTIMGEQFF
-,-,TRBV4-3,TRBJ2-7,TGCGCCAGCAGCCAAGAGGTCGGACTTCACTACGAGCAGTACTTC,CASSQEVGLHYEQYF
-,-,TRBV7-9,TRBJ1-1,TGTGCCAGCAGCTCCAATTGGCCGATGAACACTGAAGCTTTCTTT,CASSSNWPMNTEAFF
-,-,TRBV20-1,TRBJ2-7,TGCAGTGCTAGCGGGAACTACGAGCAGTACTTC,CSASGNYEQYF
TRBD2,-,TRBV28,TRBJ2-3,TGTGCCAGCAGTTTCTTAGGAGCGGGAGGACCAGATACGCAGTATTTT,CASSFLGAGGPDTQYF
TRBD2,-,TRBV4-2,TRBJ2-3,TGTGCCAGCAGCCAAGCTAGCGGGAGCACAGATACGCAGTATTTT,CASSQASGSTDTQYF
TRBD1,-,TRBV28,TRBJ2-3,TGTGCCAGCAGGGGACAGGGGGCCGGCACAGATACGCAGTATTTT,CASRGQGAGTDTQYF
-,-,TRBV9,TRBJ1-2,TGTGCCAGCAGCCCCGGGGGGTACTATGGCTACACCTTC,CASSPGGYYGYTF
-,-,TRBV6-5,TRBJ2-3,TGTGCCAGCAGTTACTCGGGCCGCGCTAGCACAGATACGCAGTATTTT,CASSYSGRASTDTQYF
TRBD1,-,TRBV28,TRBJ1-5,TGTGCCAGCAGTCCCGCCCAGGGTTGGACAGGGAATCAGCCCCAGCATTTT,CASSPAQGWTGNQPQHF
-,-,TRBV2,TRBJ1-2,TGTGCCAGCAGTACAAGACAGAAAGGGCTATTTGGCTACACCTTC,CASSTRQKGLFGYTF
-,-,TRBV5-4,TRBJ2-7,TGTGCCAGCAGCTTGGCCGGGGGACTCCTCTACGAGCAGTACTTC,CASSLAGGLLYEQYF
-,-,TRBV30,TRBJ1-5,TGTGCCTGGGGCCGTACGTTATATCAGCCCCAGCATTTT,CAWGRTLYQPQHF
TRBD2,-,TRBV5-1,TRBJ2-1,TGCGCCAGCAGCGGGGGACTAGCGGGAGGGCGGGATGAGCAGTTCTTC,CASSGGLAGGRDEQFF
-,-,TRBV5-6,TRBJ2-1,TGTGCCAGCAGCTTGGACAGCGAGGGGGAGTCCTACAATGAGCAGTTCTTC,CASSLDSEGESYNEQFF
-,-,TRBV16,TRBJ2-7,TGTGCCAGCAGCCAGCAGGGTTTCTACGAGCAGTACTTC,CASSQQGFYEQYF
TRBD1,-,TRBV30,TRBJ1-2,TGTGCCTGGAGTGATGCACCGAGACAGGGGGTCCATGGCTACACCTTC,CAWSDAPRQGVHGYTF
-,-,TRBV9,TRBJ2-3,TGTGCCAGCAGTTTAGTCGCGCTACGCACAGATACGCAGTATTTT,CASSLVALRTDTQYF
TRBD2,-,TRBV7-2,TRBJ2-2,TGTGCCAGCAGCTTAGTGTTCGGGAGGAGGACCGGGGAGCTGTTTTTT,CASSLVFGRRTGELFF
-,-,TRBV11-2,TRBJ1-2,TGTGCCAGCAGCTTTCGAAAACCAGGGTACCTAGCTAACTATGGCTACACCTTC,CASSFRKPGYLANYGYTF
TRBD2,-,TRBV15,TRBJ2-3,TGTGCCACCAGCAGAGTAACACTAGCGGGGGGGCACGTAGATACGCAGTATTTT,CATSRVTLAGGHVDTQYF
TRBD2,-,TRBV30,TRBJ2-2,TGTGCCTGGAGTGTGCCTTGGGGAAGCGGGAGGGCTTACAATCCCGGGGAGCTGTTTTTT,CAWSVPWGSGRAYNPGELFF
TRBD1,once,TRBV5-5,TRBJ2-2,TGTGCCAGCAGCTTGGCCCCGGACAGGGTGGACACCGGGGAGCTGTTTTTT,CASSLAPDRVDTGELFF
TRBD1,-,TRBV27,TRBJ2-3,TGTGCCAGCAGTCCGTTGGGACAGGGACGCGTCGGTACGCAGTATTTT,CASSPLGQGRVGTQYF
-,-,TRBV18,TRBJ1-5,TGTGCCAGCTCGCCGCAGGCTGAGACCCAGCCCCAGCATTTT,CASSPQAETQPQHF
TRBD2,-,TRBV2,TRBJ2-5,TGTGCCAGCAGTGACTCTAGCGGGGGGGATAAGGAGACCCAGTACTTC,CASSDSSGGDKETQYF